The clone carrying this T cell receptor beta chain was found a few times. Trimming took off 0 bases at V and 1 base at J, with 9 bases between the two ends. The germline V gene encodes CDR1 MNHEY and CDR2 SVGAGI. The CDR3 totals 16 residues. This sample stems from a study of T cells in Graves' hyperthyroidism and ophthalmopathy. TCR beta CDR3 sequences were amplified from RNA transcripts. With the HTBI primer set, the TCR CDR3 went through a first round of RT-PCR. TCRdb passed the multiplex PCR reads through MiXCR, listing each CDR3 protein once. Here the sample spans approximately 510,000 distinct CDR3 sequences, less than 25% being singletons. Graves' hyperthyroidism without ophthalmopathy progression within 18 months was termed stable. Not enrolled were patients with uncontrolled infection, other autoimmune disease, pregnancy or lactation. Each diagnosis drew on symptoms, thyroxine, TRAb, thyroid ultrasound and orbital computed tomography findings.

The chain links TRBV6-5 to TRBJ2-2, with TRBD1 as a possible D gene (6 bases). The receptor was derived from a man aged 18 to 29 with Graves' hyperthyroidism. The material sequenced was blood. As DNA, the CDR3 is TGTGCCAGCAGTTACTCGACAGGCCAGAACACCGGGGAGCTGTTTTTT. Protein: CASSYSTGQNTGELFF.